This T cell receptor (beta chain) was observed in a study of T cells in localized non-small cell lung cancer. General study results and limits: Uninvolved adjacent lung had the highest recorded T cell clonality, with tumor below it.

Sequencing was performed with immunoSEQ multiplex PCR; in TCRdb, only in-frame clones are kept and a portion is missing. The table shows 53,000 or so clones, with over 70% occurring only once. Comment on this clone: Its antigen is currently unknown.

Germline CDR1 reads MNHEY; CDR2 reads SVGAGI. V was clipped by 6 bases and J by 3 bases, with 9 bases between them. CDR3 length: 12 residues. The sequences come from peripheral blood mononuclear cells, collected before any cancer treatment. V is TRBV6-5 and J is TRBJ2-7, with D maybe TRBD1 (5 bases). This receptor was identified in a man aged 35 to 69 with stage III lung adenocarcinoma. Written as DNA, the CDR3 is TGTGCCAGCAGCCACGACAGCTACGAGCAGTACTTC. It yields the protein CASSHDSYEQYF.